The TCR beta chain described here comes from a study of cytomegalovirus exposure and HLA in healthy donors. The primer mix had 60 Vbeta and 13 Jbeta primers. Repertoires were generated with immunoSEQ multiplex PCR, while TCRdb's copy carries only in-frame clones and drops some. The sample has approximately 120,000 clones, about 76% seen once; the top ten hold roughly 12%. The J segment lost 3 bases and the V segment lost 3 bases, leaving 10 bases of the junction unmatched. This CDR3 is 17 amino acids long. Germline loops: CDR1 SGHTA, CDR2 FQGNSA. Sequenced sample: PBMCs. This sequence was found in a woman aged 40 to 50 in good health and CMV-seropositive. The rearrangement uses TRBV7-2 and TRBJ2-3; 9 positions agree with TRBD2. The DNA for the CDR3 is TGTGCCAGCAGCTTCGAAGGCGGCGGGGGGGCGACAGATACGCAGTATTTT. Residues: CASSFEGGGGATDTQYF.